This T cell receptor beta chain came from a study of beta chain features in type 1 diabetes. Germline V gene data show CDR1 as SEHNR and CDR2 as FQNEAQ (reference sequence). The CDR3 consists of 13 residues. V shed 1 base and J shed 6 bases, with 9 bases lying between them. Reverse transcription of all isolated RNA meant that expressed TCRB transcripts were sequenced. TCRdb's copy holds only in-frame clones and misses some; the assay was immunoSEQ multiplex PCR. The table has about half a million clones, about 32% seen once. This rearrangement joins TRBV7-9 to TRBJ1-2; D uncertain. The sequenced sample consisted of naive CD4+ T cells from blood. The sequence was collected from a man aged 18 to 35 in good health. The CDR3 protein is CASSLEITHGYTF. For the CDR3, the DNA is TGTGCCAGCAGCTTAGAGATTACTCATGGCTACACCTTC.